The sequence of this T cell receptor beta chain was determined in a study of preoperative IRX-2 immunotherapy in early breast cancer. Data came from immunoSEQ multiplex PCR; TCRdb stores just in-frame clones and leaves some out. The profile shows about 98,000 clones, about nine tenths of them singletons. Sample treatment: preoperative locoregional IRX-2 cytokine immunotherapy. V lost 10 bases and J 1 base, leaving 20 bases between the germline ends. Looked up from germline, CDR1 is MGHDK and CDR2 is SYGVNS. The CDR3 sequence is 15 residues long. Ten or more counts support this clone. This TCR came from a human donor with breast cancer. V usage is TRBV25-1 and J usage is TRBJ2-7; D is perhaps TRBD1 (5 bases). The starting material was tumor tissue, obtained after IRX-2 immunotherapy. The CDR3 here is CATRVRGRPSYEQYF. The CDR3 DNA reads TGTGCCACCAGGGTAAGGGGCAGGCCGTCCTACGAGCAGTACTTC.